What follows is one T cell receptor (beta chain) and its context. As yet, its antigen is unknown. PCR amplification relied on 60 Vbeta primers (plus 13 Jbeta primers). Profiled with immunoSEQ multiplex PCR; TCRdb holds only in-frame clones, not every one. The sample includes 150,000 to 200,000 clones, about 69% seen only once; the top ten take over 2%. V was shortened by 1 base and J by 11 bases, with 6 bases between the two germline ends. The germline V gene has CDR1 SGHRS and CDR2 YFSETQ. This CDR3 has 10 residues. These data belong to a study of cytomegalovirus exposure and HLA in healthy donors. General observations from the study: Among TCR beta chains of equal frequency, HLA-associated ones were more clonally expanded in a later analysis.

The clonotype comes from a human donor in good health. The source material was PBMCs. This chain connects TRBV5-1 to TRBJ1-1; D uncertain. CDR3 nucleotides: TGCGCCAGCAGCTTGTTAATGGCTTTCTTT. Translated: CASSLLMAFF.